This T cell receptor beta chain comes out of a study of T cell repertoires in cytomegalovirus infection. General study findings and limits: Summed frequency of public TCR beta families distinguished CMV carriers with the relevant HLA. Predominance within the ex vivo response was attributable to HLA-C-restricted CMV-specific TCR beta clonotypes.

In this sample, this clonotype turned up a few times. As yet, its antigen is unknown. TCRdb passed the reads through MiXCR, listing each CDR3 protein once. The table records approximately 190,000 distinct CDR3 sequences, approximately 30% of them present only once. Per germline, CDR1 DFQATT and CDR2 SNEGSKA (reference sequence). Deletions cut 4 bases from V and 1 base from J, with 16 bases between. The CDR3 is 15 residues long. The specimen was PBMCs. This receptor was obtained from a human donor in good health (CMV status not recorded). Some clones in this sample may be carry-over from other donors' samples. The genes are TRBV20-1 and TRBJ1-1; D is unclear. CDR3 nucleotide sequence: TGCAGTGCTAAGACCCCTTTAGGTTCGAACACTGAAGCTTTCTTT. Its translation is CSAKTPLGSNTEAFF.